The following is a TCR beta chain sequence with its context. Its antigen remains unidentified. The data were taken from a study of PD-1 blockade in classical Hodgkin lymphoma. Every one of the patients relapsed after autologous stem cell transplantation (brentuximab vedotin exposure was variable). The best responses consisted of complete response, partial response or progressive disease. In germline, CDR1 is SGHNT, CDR2 YYREEE (reference sequence). The CDR3 length is 15 residues. V dropped 4 bases and J dropped 2 bases, with 15 bases sitting between them. TCRdb keeps only in-frame clones here, not all; method: immunoSEQ multiplex PCR. This sample yields about 93,000 clones, of which 80% to 90% are seen a single time; 15% to 20% belongs to the top ten. General study results and limits: Newly diagnosed patients were reported to start with lower TCR diversity than healthy donors. Similar baseline diversity was found in complete responders and newly diagnosed patients. Nivolumab initiation under 1 year post-ASCT meant exclusion.

Sequencing was performed on peripheral blood mononuclear cells (PBMCs), taken before the second cycle of nivolumab. The TCR was taken from a human donor with classical Hodgkin lymphoma. The rearrangement joins TRBV5-4 to TRBJ1-1, with D perhaps matching TRBD1 (6 bases). The CDR3 here is CASSPPTGANTEAFF. DNA for the CDR3: TGTGCCAGCAGCCCACCTACGGGGGCCAACACTGAAGCTTTCTTT.